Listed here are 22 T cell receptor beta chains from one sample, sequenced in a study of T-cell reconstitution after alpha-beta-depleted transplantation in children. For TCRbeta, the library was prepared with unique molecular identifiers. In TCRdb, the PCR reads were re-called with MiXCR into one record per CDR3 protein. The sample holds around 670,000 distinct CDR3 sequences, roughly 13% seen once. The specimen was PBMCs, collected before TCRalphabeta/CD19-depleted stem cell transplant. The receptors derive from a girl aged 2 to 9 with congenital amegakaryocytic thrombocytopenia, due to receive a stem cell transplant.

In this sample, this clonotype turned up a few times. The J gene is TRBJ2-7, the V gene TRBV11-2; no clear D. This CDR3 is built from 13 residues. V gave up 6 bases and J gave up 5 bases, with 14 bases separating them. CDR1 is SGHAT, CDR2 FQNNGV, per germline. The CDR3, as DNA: TGTGCCAGCAGGCCAGATCCCTCGGACGAGCAGTACTTC. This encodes CASRPDPSDEQYF. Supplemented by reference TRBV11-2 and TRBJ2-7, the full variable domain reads EAGVAQSPRYKIIEKRQSVAFWCNPISGHATLYWYQQILGQGPKLLIQFQNNGVVDDSQLPKDRFSAERLKGVDSTLKIQPAKLEDSAVYLCASRPDPSDEQYFGPGTRLTVT.

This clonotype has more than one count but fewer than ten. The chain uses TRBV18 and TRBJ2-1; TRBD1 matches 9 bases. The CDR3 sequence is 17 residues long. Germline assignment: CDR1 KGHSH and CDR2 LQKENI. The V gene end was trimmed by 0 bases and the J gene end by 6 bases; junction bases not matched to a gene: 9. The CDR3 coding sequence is TGTGCCAGCTCACCACCCGACGGGGACAGGGAAACCAATGAGCAGTTCTTC. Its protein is CASSPPDGDRETNEQFF. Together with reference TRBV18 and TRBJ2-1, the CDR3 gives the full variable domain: NAGVMQNPRHLVRRRGQEARLRCSPMKGHSHVYWYRQLPEEGLKFMVYLQKENIIDESGMPKERFSAEFPKEGPSILRIQQVVRGDSAAYFCASSPPDGDRETNEQFFGPGTRLTVL.

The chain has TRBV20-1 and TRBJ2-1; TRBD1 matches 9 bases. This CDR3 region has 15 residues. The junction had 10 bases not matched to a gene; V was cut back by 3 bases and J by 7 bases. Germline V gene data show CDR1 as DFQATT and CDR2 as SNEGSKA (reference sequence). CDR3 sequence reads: CSARPYRGRGNEQFF. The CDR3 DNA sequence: TGCAGTGCTAGGCCCTACAGGGGGCGCGGGAATGAGCAGTTCTTC.

The CDR3 DNA is TGCAGTGCTAGGTCGTTTACAGGGGGCCCACAGTCTATCGTTATTGCGCAGTATTTT. Translating it yields CSARSFTGGPQSIVIAQYF. The chain is built from TRBV20-1 and TRBJ2-3; 9 bases are a match to TRBD1. The CDR3 is 19 residues long. Germline V lookup: CDR1 DFQATT, CDR2 SNEGSKA (reference sequence). The junction had 26 bases not matched to a gene; V was cut back by 3 bases and J by 10 bases.

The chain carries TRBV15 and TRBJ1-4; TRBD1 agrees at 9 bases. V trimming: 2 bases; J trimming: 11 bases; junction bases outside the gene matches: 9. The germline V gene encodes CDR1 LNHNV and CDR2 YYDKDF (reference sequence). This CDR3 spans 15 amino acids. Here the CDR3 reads CATSRTPGQGLKLFF. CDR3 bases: TGTGCCACCAGCAGAACACCGGGACAGGGCCTCAAACTGTTTTTT. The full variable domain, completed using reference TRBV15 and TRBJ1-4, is DAMVIQNPRYQVTQFGKPVTLSCSQTLNHNVMYWYQQKSSQAPKLLFHYYDKDFNNEADTPDNFQSRRPNTSFCFLDIRSPGLGDTAMYLCATSRTPGQGLKLFFGSGTQLSVL.

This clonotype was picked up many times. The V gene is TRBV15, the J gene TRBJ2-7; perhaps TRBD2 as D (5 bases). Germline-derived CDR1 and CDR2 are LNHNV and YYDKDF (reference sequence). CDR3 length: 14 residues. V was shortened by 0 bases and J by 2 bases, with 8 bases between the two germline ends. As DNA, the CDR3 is TGTGCCACCAGCAGAGAAACTAGTCCCTACGAGCAGTACTTC. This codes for CATSRETSPYEQYF. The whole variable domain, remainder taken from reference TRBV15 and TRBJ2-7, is DAMVIQNPRYQVTQFGKPVTLSCSQTLNHNVMYWYQQKSSQAPKLLFHYYDKDFNNEADTPDNFQSRRPNTSFCFLDIRSPGLGDTAMYLCATSRETSPYEQYFGPGTRLTVT.

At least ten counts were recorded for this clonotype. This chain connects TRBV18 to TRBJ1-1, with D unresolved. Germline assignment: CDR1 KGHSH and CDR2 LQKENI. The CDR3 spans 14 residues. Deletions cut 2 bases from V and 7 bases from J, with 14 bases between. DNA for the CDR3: TGTGCCAGCTCACCATCCGGGAGCATGATTGAAGCTTTCTTT. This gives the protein CASSPSGSMIEAFF.

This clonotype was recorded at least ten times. For the CDR3, the DNA is TGTGCCACCAGCAATAGCTTGGAGCAGTTCTTC. As protein: CATSNSLEQFF. J is TRBJ2-1 and V is TRBV15; D remains unclear. This CDR3 is 11 amino acids long. In germline, CDR1 is LNHNV, CDR2 YYDKDF (reference sequence). Between the trimmed V and J ends, which lost 4 bases and 10 bases, there was a span of 8 bases.

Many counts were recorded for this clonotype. CDR3 in DNA: TGCAGTGCTAGAGCTGGGACTAGCGGGATTTACCACGAGCAGTACTTC. It translates to CSARAGTSGIYHEQYF. This chain connects TRBV20-1 to TRBJ2-7; TRBD2 aligns across 13 bases. Germline V gene data show CDR1 as DFQATT and CDR2 as SNEGSKA (reference sequence). The CDR3 has 16 residues. After removal of 1 base from V and 5 bases from J, the junction contained 8 bases not matched to a gene.

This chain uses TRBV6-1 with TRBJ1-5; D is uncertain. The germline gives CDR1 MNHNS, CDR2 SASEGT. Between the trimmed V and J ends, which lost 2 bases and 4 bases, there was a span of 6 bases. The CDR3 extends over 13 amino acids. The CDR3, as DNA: TGTGCCAGCAGTGAAAGGGCTAATCAGCCCCAGCATTTT. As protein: CASSERANQPQHF.

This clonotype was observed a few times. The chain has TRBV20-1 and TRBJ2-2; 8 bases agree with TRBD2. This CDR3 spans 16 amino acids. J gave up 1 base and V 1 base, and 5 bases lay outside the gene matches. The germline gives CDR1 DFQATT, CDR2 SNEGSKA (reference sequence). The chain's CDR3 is CSARATGTRNTGELFF. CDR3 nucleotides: TGCAGTGCTAGAGCCACCGGGACTAGGAACACCGGGGAGCTGTTTTTT.

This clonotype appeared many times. The CDR3: CASSGPRVGGYTF. CDR3 bases: TGTGCCAGCAGTGGCCCCAGGGTTGGCGGCTACACCTTC. V is TRBV28 and J is TRBJ1-2, with D maybe TRBD1 (5 bases). This CDR3 contains 13 residues. Germline V gene lookup returns CDR1 MDHEN and CDR2 SYDVKM. V lost 5 bases to trimming and J lost 8 bases, with 15 bases between them.

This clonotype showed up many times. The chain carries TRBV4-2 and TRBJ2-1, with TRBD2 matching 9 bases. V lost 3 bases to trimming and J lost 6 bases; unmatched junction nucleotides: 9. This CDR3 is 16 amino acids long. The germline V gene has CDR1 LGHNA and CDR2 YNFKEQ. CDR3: CASSHGTGTSRNEQFF. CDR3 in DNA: TGTGCCAGCAGCCATGGGACCGGGACTAGCCGCAATGAGCAGTTCTTC.

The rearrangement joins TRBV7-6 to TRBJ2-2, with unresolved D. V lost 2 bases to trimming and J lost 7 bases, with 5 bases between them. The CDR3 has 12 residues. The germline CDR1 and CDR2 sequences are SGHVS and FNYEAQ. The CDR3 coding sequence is TGTGCCAGCAGCTTAAGACTCGGGGAGCTGTTTTTT. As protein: CASSLRLGELFF.

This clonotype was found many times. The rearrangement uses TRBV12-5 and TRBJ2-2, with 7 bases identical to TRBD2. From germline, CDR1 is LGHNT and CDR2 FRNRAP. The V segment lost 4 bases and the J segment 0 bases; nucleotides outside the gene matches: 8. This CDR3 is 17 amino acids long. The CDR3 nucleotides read TGTGCTAGTGGTTCCTTACCCGGGACTACGAACACCGGGGAGCTGTTTTTT. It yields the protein CASGSLPGTTNTGELFF.

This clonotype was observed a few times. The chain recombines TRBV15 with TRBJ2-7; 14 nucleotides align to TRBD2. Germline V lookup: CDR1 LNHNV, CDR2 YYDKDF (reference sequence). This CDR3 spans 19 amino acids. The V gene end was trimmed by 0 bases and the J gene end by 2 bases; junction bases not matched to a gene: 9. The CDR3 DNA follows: TGTGCCACCAGCAGAGATGAGACTAGCGGGAGGGCCATCGCCTACGAGCAGTACTTC. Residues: CATSRDETSGRAIAYEQYF.

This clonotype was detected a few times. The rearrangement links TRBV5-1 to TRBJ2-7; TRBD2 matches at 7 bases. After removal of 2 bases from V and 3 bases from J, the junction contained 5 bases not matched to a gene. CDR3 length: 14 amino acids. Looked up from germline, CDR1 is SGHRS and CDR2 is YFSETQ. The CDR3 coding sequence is TGCGCCAGCAGCTTACGAGCGGGACGCTACGAGCAGTACTTC. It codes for CASSLRAGRYEQYF.

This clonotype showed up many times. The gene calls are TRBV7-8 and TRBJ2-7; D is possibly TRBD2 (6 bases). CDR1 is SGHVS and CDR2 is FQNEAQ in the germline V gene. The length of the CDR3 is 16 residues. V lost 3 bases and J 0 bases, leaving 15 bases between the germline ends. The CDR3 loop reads CASSFSERAYSYEQYF. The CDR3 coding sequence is TGTGCCAGCAGCTTCAGCGAGCGGGCTTACTCCTACGAGCAGTACTTC.

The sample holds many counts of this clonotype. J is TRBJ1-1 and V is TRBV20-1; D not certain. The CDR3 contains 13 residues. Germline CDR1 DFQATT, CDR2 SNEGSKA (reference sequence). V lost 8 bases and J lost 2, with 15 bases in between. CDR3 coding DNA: TGCAGTTCCCCGACTCAGGCTAACACTGAAGCTTTCTTT. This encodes CSSPTQANTEAFF.

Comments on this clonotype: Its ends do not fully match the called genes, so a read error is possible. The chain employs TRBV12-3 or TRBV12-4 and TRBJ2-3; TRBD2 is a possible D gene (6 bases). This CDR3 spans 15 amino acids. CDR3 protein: CASSLGLGTTDKQYF. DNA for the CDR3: TGTGCCAGCAGTTTAGGACTAGGGACCACAGATAAGCAGTATTTT.

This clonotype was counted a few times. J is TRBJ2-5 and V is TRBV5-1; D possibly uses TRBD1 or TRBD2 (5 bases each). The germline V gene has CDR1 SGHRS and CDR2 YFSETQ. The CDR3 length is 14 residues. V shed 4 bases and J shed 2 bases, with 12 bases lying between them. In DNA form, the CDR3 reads TGCGCCAGCAGCACGGGACCGCCACAAGAGACCCAGTACTTC. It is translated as CASSTGPPQETQYF.

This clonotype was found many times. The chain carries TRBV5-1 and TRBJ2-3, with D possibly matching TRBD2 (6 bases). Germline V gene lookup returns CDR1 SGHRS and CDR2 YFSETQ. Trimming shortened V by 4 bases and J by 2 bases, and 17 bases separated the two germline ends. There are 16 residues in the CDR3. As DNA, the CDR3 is TGCGCCAGCAGCACGGGACTCCCCACCCACACAGATACGCAGTATTTT. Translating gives CASSTGLPTHTDTQYF.